The entry below describes one T cell receptor beta chain. The data are from a study of blood T cell repertoires in COVID-19. Study overall: Acute-phase and convalescent COVID-19 samples originated in the United States, Italy and Spain. The analysed material was cDNA or gDNA that came from T cells, B-cell-depleted T cells, or PBMCs.

V gave up 1 base and J gave up 5 bases; unmatched junction bases: 5. Germline V lookup: CDR1 SGHNT, CDR2 YENEEA. The CDR3 extends over 14 amino acids. Under the authors' procedure: Reference gene primer amplification yielded estimated nucleated cell counts. Produced via immunoSEQ multiplex PCR; TCRdb's table is partial and in-frame only. V, J and clone size reflect that table, while D and trimming were determined from the DNA. The table has roughly 80,000 clones, over 80% seen once. This receptor was taken from an elderly woman with acute or convalescent COVID-19. Sequenced sample: peripheral blood. This sequence joins TRBV11-3 and TRBJ2-7, with TRBD2 matching 7 bases. The CDR3 bases are TGTGCCAGCAGCTTAGGCGGGAGTTTGGACGAGCAGTACTTC. Translated, it gives CASSLGGSLDEQYF.